This record looks at one TCR beta chain sequence and its context. In the original workflow: How many nucleated cells were present was estimated from reference gene primer amplification. The assay was immunoSEQ multiplex PCR, and TCRdb's table has in-frame clones only and misses some. The DNA gave D and trimming, while V, J and clone size come from that table. The sample contains about 380,000 clones, approximately 80% of which appear only once. This entry is derived from a study of blood T cell repertoires in COVID-19. In the study overall: COVID-19 samples from acute and convalescent phases originated in the United States, Italy and Spain. In each case, the material was cDNA or gDNA derived from T cells, B-cell-depleted T cells, or PBMCs.

This CDR3 comprises 13 residues. The receptor's source is a human donor with acute or convalescent COVID-19. The donor label of this sample is uncertain. The rearrangement joins TRBV12-2 to TRBJ1-2. TRBV12-2 corresponds to a pseudogene. Material for sequencing was peripheral blood. The DNA for the CDR3 is TGTGCAAGTCGCTGCAGGGAGGTAGGAGGCTACACCTTC. It codes for CASRCREVGGYTF.